The 21 T cell receptor beta chains reported below all come from one sample, sequenced in a study of blood T cell repertoires in COVID-19. Data came from immunoSEQ multiplex PCR; TCRdb stores just in-frame clones and leaves some out. The sample lists about 70,000 clones; 70% to 90% were seen once. The sample was peripheral blood. The source is a woman in her 70s with acute or convalescent COVID-19.

The chain recombines TRBV5-1 with TRBJ1-1; the D gene is possibly TRBD1 (5 bases). V lost 4 bases and J lost 1, with 8 bases in between. CDR3 length: 13 amino acids. Germline loops: CDR1 SGHRS, CDR2 YFSETQ. As DNA, the CDR3 is TGCGCCAGCAGCCAGGACAAGAACACTGAAGCTTTCTTT. Translating gives CASSQDKNTEAFF.

The chain links TRBV18 to TRBJ1-6; D may be TRBD1 (5 bases). The CDR3 has 15 residues. The V and J ends lost 8 bases and 7 bases respectively, with 18 bases between them. Germline loops: CDR1 KGHSH, CDR2 LQKENI. CDR3 nucleotide sequence: TGTGCCAGCAAGCCCGGCGGGGGTAACAATTCACCCCTCCACTTT. Translated: CASKPGGGNNSPLHF.

The rearrangement links TRBV19 to TRBJ1-5, with 8 positions matching TRBD1. This CDR3 is 17 amino acids long. Trimming cost V 6 bases and J 5 bases; bases outside gene matches: 15. Per germline, CDR1 LNHDA and CDR2 SQIVND (reference sequence). CDR3 DNA: TGTGCCAGTAGGACTCTGGAAGTCGGACAGGGCTATCAGCCCCAGCATTTT. Protein sequence: CASRTLEVGQGYQPQHF.

The rearrangement uses TRBV28 and TRBJ1-2; 8 positions match TRBD1. There are 14 residues in the CDR3. Trimming took 2 bases from V and 7 from J; bases not matched to a gene: 6. CDR1 and CDR2 (germline): MDHEN, SYDVKM. For the CDR3, the DNA is TGTGCCAGCAGTTTAACAGGCAGGGGGCTTGGCTACACCTTC. Its translation is CASSLTGRGLGYTF.

The V and J genes are TRBV7-3 and TRBJ1-3; D not resolved. The V gene lost 1 base and the J gene lost 4 bases, with 5 bases spanning the gap. Germline V gene data show CDR1 as SGHTA and CDR2 as FQGTGA. The CDR3 contains 13 residues. CDR3 in amino acids: CASSLKRGNTIYF. The CDR3, as DNA: TGTGCCAGCAGCTTAAAGCGAGGAAACACCATATATTTT.

The chain uses TRBV25-1 and TRBJ1-4, with TRBD1 matching over 8 bases. Germline V gene lookup returns CDR1 MGHDK and CDR2 SYGVNS. The CDR3 is 14 amino acids. V trimming: 3 bases; J trimming: 7 bases; junction bases outside the gene matches: 4. Written as DNA, the CDR3 is TGTGCCAGCAGTGACCCGGGACAGGCTGAAAAACTGTTTTTT. This gives the protein CASSDPGQAEKLFF.

This sequence joins TRBV28 and TRBJ2-2; 11 nucleotides match TRBD1. The J segment lost 7 bases and the V segment lost 2 bases, leaving 3 bases of the junction unmatched. CDR1 MDHEN and CDR2 SYDVKM come from the germline V gene. The CDR3 has 15 amino acids. The CDR3 loop is CASSLPGQGVGELFF. CDR3 nucleotides: TGTGCCAGCAGTTTACCGGGACAGGGGGTCGGGGAGCTGTTTTTT. The full variable domain, its missing parts supplied by reference TRBV28 and TRBJ2-2, is DVKVTQSSRYLVKRTGEKVFLECVQDMDHENMFWYRQDPGLGLRLIYFSYDVKMKEKGDIPEGYSVSREKKERFSLILESASTNQTSMYLCASSLPGQGVGELFFGEGSRLTVL.

The genes are TRBV19 and TRBJ1-6; TRBD1 matches 9 bases. This CDR3 comprises 14 residues. V lost 6 bases, J lost 6 bases, and 3 bases stayed unmatched. CDR1 and CDR2 (germline): LNHDA, SQIVND (reference sequence). This chain's CDR3 is CASRPTGGNSPLHF. The DNA of the CDR3 is TGTGCCAGTAGGCCGACAGGGGGTAATTCACCCCTCCACTTT.

The chain is built from TRBV5-1 and TRBJ2-1, with TRBD1 matching 7 bases. This CDR3 contains 14 residues. Germline CDR1 SGHRS, CDR2 YFSETQ. Losses at the gene ends were 5 bases for V and 5 bases for J; bases not matched to a gene: 7. CDR3: CASSRQGRDNEQFF. CDR3 sequence (DNA): TGCGCCAGCAGTAGACAGGGTAGGGACAATGAGCAGTTCTTC.

The chain is built from TRBV6-2 or TRBV6-3 and TRBJ1-5, with TRBD1 identical over 9 bases. Germline-derived CDR1 and CDR2 are MNHEY and SVGEGT. V shed 4 bases and J 4 bases; nucleotides not matched to a gene: 8. The length of the CDR3 is 16 residues. The CDR3 loop reads CASSLSGTGLNQPQHF. CDR3 coding DNA: TGTGCCAGCAGTTTGTCCGGGACAGGGTTAAATCAGCCCCAGCATTTT.

The chain carries TRBV5-8 and TRBJ2-1, with TRBD2 matching over 8 bases. The V gene's germline CDR1 is SGHTS and CDR2 YDEGEE. After removal of 2 bases from V and 5 bases from J, the junction contained 3 bases not matched to a gene. This CDR3 is 14 amino acids long. As DNA, the CDR3 is TGTGCCAGCAGCTTTATCGGGAGGGACAATGAGCAGTTCTTC. The encoded protein is CASSFIGRDNEQFF.

This clone was recorded a few times. The gene calls are TRBV5-1 and TRBJ2-1; 7 nucleotides align to TRBD2. CDR1 and CDR2 from the germline V gene are SGHRS and YFSETQ. The CDR3 is 15 residues long. With V trimmed by 3 bases and J by 9 bases, 12 bases remained unmatched. The CDR3 loop reads CASSSGTTPSAEQFF. The CDR3 DNA reads TGCGCCAGCAGCTCTGGGACTACCCCTTCGGCTGAGCAGTTCTTC.

This clone has more than one count but fewer than ten. The rearrangement joins TRBV11-2 to TRBJ2-3; unclear D gene. The CDR3 runs to 13 residues. Germline lookup yields CDR1 SGHAT and CDR2 FQNNGV. Trimming removed 0 bases from V and 2 bases from J, with 3 bases in between. The CDR3 DNA is TGTGCCAGCAGCTTAGACTACACAGATACGCAGTATTTT. This encodes CASSLDYTDTQYF.

This clone appeared once. This chain links TRBV19 with TRBJ1-1; maybe TRBD1 (5 bases). The germline V gene has CDR1 LNHDA and CDR2 SQIVND (reference sequence). The CDR3 runs to 14 residues. The V end lost 8 bases, the J end lost 7 bases, and 20 bases lay between the germline ends. The CDR3 bases are TGTGCCAGTTGGGGGGGGTTGAGGAACGGTGAAGCTTTCTTT. This codes for CASWGGLRNGEAFF.

There are a few counts of this clone. J is TRBJ1-1 and V is TRBV6-5; maybe TRBD1 (5 bases). Germline loops: CDR1 MNHEY, CDR2 SVGAGI. The CDR3 covers 15 residues. Trimming cost V 0 bases and J 1 base, with 9 bases left between them. CDR3 nucleotides: TGTGCCAGCAGTTACTCGATAACAGGGAACACTGAAGCTTTCTTT. It codes for CASSYSITGNTEAFF.

V is TRBV2 and J is TRBJ1-4; TRBD1 matches 12 bases. With 2 bases clipped from V and 14 bases from J, the junction kept 9 bases outside the gene matches. Germline assignment: CDR1 SNHLY and CDR2 FYNNEI. The CDR3 has 15 amino acids. The CDR3 here is CASSEFPGQGAFLFF. CDR3 DNA: TGTGCCAGCAGTGAATTTCCGGGACAGGGGGCTTTCCTGTTTTTT. Using reference TRBV2 and TRBJ1-4 for the parts outside the CDR3, the full variable domain is EPEVTQTPSHQVTQMGQEVILRCVPISNHLYFYWYRQILGQKVEFLVSFYNNEISEKSEIFDDQFSVERPDGSNFTLKIRSTKLEDSAMYFCASSEFPGQGAFLFFGSGTQLSVL.

This chain connects TRBV5-1 to TRBJ2-1; the D gene is possibly TRBD2 (6 bases). From germline, CDR1 is SGHRS and CDR2 YFSETQ. This CDR3 region has 14 residues. Trimming removed 3 bases from V and 7 bases from J, with 14 bases in between. CDR3 sequence (DNA): TGCGCCAGCAGCTGGGGGGAGGTGACGAATGAGCAGTTCTTC. Amino acid sequence: CASSWGEVTNEQFF.

The J gene is TRBJ1-1, the V gene TRBV7-9; D call uncertain. Trimming shortened V by 3 bases and J by 4 bases, and 12 bases separated the two germline ends. Looked up from germline, CDR1 is SEHNR and CDR2 is FQNEAQ (reference sequence). The length of the CDR3 is 14 residues. The CDR3 DNA sequence: TGTGCCAGCAGCTTTGAGCCGGGAGCCACTGAAGCTTTCTTT. Protein product: CASSFEPGATEAFF.

Comment on this clone: The junction does not match germline at one end; this may be a read error. The chain uses TRBV3-1 (or the pseudogene TRBV3-2) and TRBJ2-7; 11 nucleotides agree with TRBD1. Germline V gene lookup returns CDR1 LGHDT and CDR2 YNNKEL (reference sequence). The CDR3 totals 15 residues. For the CDR3, the DNA is TGTGCCAGCAGTCAAGGGACAGGGGGGGGTTACGAGCAGTACTTC. Its protein product is CASSQGTGGGYEQYF.

The chain couples TRBV14 to TRBJ1-2; TRBD1 might be the D (6 bases). This CDR3 spans 14 amino acids. Germline V CDR1 and CDR2: SGHDN, FVKESK. Trimming cost V 4 bases and J 7 bases, with 16 bases left between them. The CDR3 spells CASSPSAGAGGYTF. The CDR3 DNA is TGTGCCAGCAGCCCTTCCGCGGGGGCTGGTGGCTACACCTTC.

The genes are TRBV7-2 and TRBJ1-1; no clear D. The CDR3 extends over 13 amino acids. Trimming pared 6 bases from V and 6 bases from J, leaving 14 bases between. Per the germline V gene, CDR1 is SGHTA and CDR2 is FQGNSA. CDR3 residues: CASSTAKSAEAFF. CDR3 DNA sequence: TGTGCCAGCAGTACGGCAAAGAGCGCTGAAGCTTTCTTT.